This T cell receptor beta chain is from a study of OX40 agonist ivuxolimab in advanced cancers. At the level of the study: Patients received ivuxolimab, an intravenous treatment, every 2 weeks at 0.01 to 10 mg/kg. Prior anti-PD-1, anti-PD-L1 or anti-CTLA-4 therapy did not bar entry, and 30% to 40% had some.

General observations from the study: At 0.1 to 3.0 mg/kg and by week 6, clonal expansion occurred in CD4+ and CD8+ blood T cells. Normalized T-cell clonal expansion was also low in a subset of nonresponders.

The CDR3 totals 13 residues. CDR1 MDHEN and CDR2 SYDVKM come from the germline V gene. Trimming left V 6 bases short and J 10 bases short, with 18 bases between. On this clone itself: Its antigen is undetermined.

The assay was immunoSEQ multiplex PCR, and TCRdb's table has in-frame clones only and misses some. The sample shows tens of thousands of clones, approximately 85% of them seen only once. The sequence was collected from an adult with an advanced solid tumor such as melanoma, head and neck, liver or kidney cancer. The rearrangement uses TRBV28 and TRBJ1-2, with D possibly matching TRBD1 (5 bases). The sequencing used CD4+ or CD8+ T cells sorted from blood, collected in a trial of the OX40 agonist ivuxolimab. The CDR3 here is CASRSGTPGNYTF. Written as DNA, the CDR3 is TGTGCCAGCAGATCCGGGACCCCCGGCAACTACACCTTC.